This TCR beta chain was sequenced during a study of T cell clones after liver transplantation. CD3+CD4+ and CD3+CD8+ cells were FACS-sorted from thawed unstimulated PBMCs. Germline V gene sequence: CDR1 SGHRS, CDR2 YFSETQ. Trimming removed 3 bases from V and 5 bases from J; junction bases left unmatched: 7. The CDR3 is 14 amino acids. Sequencing was performed with immunoSEQ multiplex PCR; in TCRdb, only in-frame clones are kept and a portion is missing. There are tens of thousands of clones in the sample; roughly 82% occur only once, and 0.45% to 0.6% lies in the top ten. Material: CD4+ T cells from blood, obtained approximately 3.5 years after liver transplant. The chain is built from TRBV5-1 and TRBJ2-5, with 7 positions matching TRBD1. The clonotype originates from a human patient who received a liver transplant. A subset of T cells may come from the graft donor. The CDR3 reads CASSSTGVRETQYF. The CDR3 coding sequence is TGCGCCAGCAGCTCAACAGGGGTTAGGGAGACCCAGTACTTC.